Sequencing of this TCR beta chain was carried out in a study of cytomegalovirus exposure and HLA in healthy donors. Study-wide background: Later analysis reported that the approximately 120 validation repertoires shared the platform of the 600 to 750 first-cohort repertoires.

Study observations and caveats: First-cohort TCR clusters tended to co-occur in the approximately 110 validation repertoires, a later analysis found. Diagnosis of cytomegalovirus status made by the classifier reportedly showed high specificity and sensitivity. Investigators reported fewer than 200 TCR beta chains as tied to cytomegalovirus.

This CDR3 contains 18 residues. Germline loops: CDR1 MNHNS, CDR2 SASEGT. Losses at the gene ends were 3 bases for V and 0 bases for J; bases not matched to a gene: 9. Points on this clone: Its specificity is unknown.

TCRdb keeps only in-frame clones here, not all; method: immunoSEQ multiplex PCR. This table holds 150,000 to 200,000 clones, about 88% found once. This clonotype was sampled from a young woman in good health and CMV-seronegative. Sequences were obtained from PBMCs. The J gene is TRBJ1-5, the V gene TRBV6-1, with 9 bases lining up with TRBD1. CDR3 nucleotide sequence: TGTGCCAGCAGTGAGGCCGGGACAGGGTTTTATAGCAATCAGCCCCAGCATTTT. Amino acids: CASSEAGTGFYSNQPQHF.